These T cell receptor beta chains were read from a single sample in a study of blood T cell repertoires in COVID-19. This table comes from immunoSEQ multiplex PCR, and its TCRdb copy is limited to in-frame clones, with some not included. This table holds some 240,000 clones, roughly 84% found once. The sequenced sample was peripheral blood. These receptors all come from a woman aged 40 to 50 who had recovered from COVID-19. Each CDR3 is given without its conserved first and last residue. Fields, in order: V gene, J gene, CDR3 protein.

>TRBV2|TRBJ1-6
ASSAVGRGSPLH
>TRBV6-5|TRBJ1-3
ASSYSGTLQGNTIY
>TRBV18|TRBJ1-1
ASSPGTGRNTEAF
>TRBV18|TRBJ2-2
ASSPGWPARGTGELF
>TRBV4-3|TRBJ2-3
ASSHGLAIDTQY
>TRBV4-3|TRBJ2-2
ASSRGGADTGELF
>TRBV7-8|TRBJ2-2
ASSHRQANTGELF
>TRBV4-3|TRBJ1-6
ASSQGPQGNSPLH
>TRBV28|TRBJ1-1
ASSLLLSSTEAF
>TRBV19|TRBJ2-7
ASKDRADEQY
>TRBV5-1|TRBJ1-5
ASSLGTVNQPQH